This T cell receptor (beta chain) was documented in a study of cytomegalovirus exposure and HLA in healthy donors. Study observations and caveats: What TCR beta sequences reportedly achieved was accurate prediction of HLA-A and HLA-B alleles in most subjects.

This clone was observed a handful of times. What it recognizes is unknown. The CDR3 loop spans 13 amino acids. From germline, CDR1 is MGHDK and CDR2 SYGVNS. Trimming took off 5 bases at V and 4 bases at J, with 11 bases between the two ends. The PCR had 60 Vbeta and 13 Jbeta primers. Assay: immunoSEQ multiplex PCR; the TCRdb copy retains only in-frame clones and omits some. The sample includes about 250,000 clones, around 80% of them seen just once. This chain connects TRBV25-1 to TRBJ1-1; no reliable D call. The sample comprised PBMCs. The sequence came from a boy aged 10-17 years in good health and CMV-seronegative. The CDR3 protein is CASSKSRFTEAFF. The CDR3 bases are TGTGCCAGCAGTAAGTCCAGATTCACTGAAGCTTTCTTT.